Shown below are 27 T cell receptor beta chains from a single sample sequenced in a study of control samples from healthy donors and cancer patients. Repertoires were generated with immunoSEQ multiplex PCR, while TCRdb's copy carries only in-frame clones and drops some. This repertoire shows under 85,000 clones, 84% found once; its top ten account for 2.9%. Sample: PBMCs. The receptor set was obtained from a woman between 45 and 60 years old with lung cancer.

V is TRBV18 and J is TRBJ2-1; 9 bases agree with TRBD2. V dropped 4 bases and J dropped 3; count of bases not matched to a gene: 7. Germline V gene lookup returns CDR1 KGHSH and CDR2 LQKENI. The CDR3 length is 16 residues. CDR3 nucleotide sequence: TGTGCCAGCTCACTTGTGGGGACTAGCTTCTACAATGAGCAGTTCTTC. Translated: CASSLVGTSFYNEQFF.

This clone was seen a few times. This chain joins TRBV27 and TRBJ2-7, with D possibly TRBD2 on 6 matching bases. The V gene lost 6 bases and the J gene lost 1 base, with 16 bases spanning the gap. CDR1 MNHEY and CDR2 SMNVEV come from the germline V gene (reference sequence). The CDR3 is made up of 15 amino acids. CDR3 sequence reads: CASSLGGSPSYEQYF. The CDR3 DNA reads as TGTGCCAGCAGCCTGGGGGGTTCCCCTTCCTACGAGCAGTACTTC.

This chain uses TRBV5-4 with TRBJ1-1; TRBD1 is a possible D gene (6 bases). The germline V gene encodes CDR1 SGHNT and CDR2 YYREEE (reference sequence). V was trimmed by 3 bases and J by 0 bases, leaving 18 bases between them. The CDR3 is 17 amino acids. CDR3 amino acids: CASSYGQRVTMNTEAFF. The CDR3 region has the DNA TGTGCCAGCAGCTATGGACAGCGGGTGACCATGAACACTGAAGCTTTCTTT.

The chain carries TRBV11-2 and TRBJ1-1; D is uncertain. The germline V gene encodes CDR1 SGHAT and CDR2 FQNNGV. The CDR3 runs 15 residues. V was cut by 2 bases and J by 3 bases, with 13 bases left in between. The chain's CDR3 is CASSLLISSDTEAFF. The CDR3 DNA reads as TGTGCCAGCAGCTTACTCATTTCGTCGGACACTGAAGCTTTCTTT.

The gene calls are TRBV3-1 (or the pseudogene TRBV3-2) and TRBJ1-4, with no clear D. In germline, CDR1 is LGHDT, CDR2 YNNKEL (reference sequence). The CDR3 has 13 amino acids. Trimming removed 3 bases from V and 8 bases from J, with 10 bases in between. Here the CDR3 reads CASSQREGEKLFF. The CDR3 DNA sequence: TGTGCCAGCAGCCAGAGGGAAGGGGAAAAACTGTTTTTT.

This chain uses TRBV5-8 with TRBJ1-2; D gene uncertain. V was pared by 4 bases and J by 5 bases, with 18 bases between. Germline V gene lookup returns CDR1 SGHTS and CDR2 YDEGEE. CDR3 size: 15 residues. CDR3 residues: CASSPRGREDYGYTF. The DNA for the CDR3 is TGTGCCAGCAGCCCGCGAGGGCGCGAGGATTATGGCTACACCTTC.

This chain connects TRBV5-1 to TRBJ2-3; 14 bases are a match to TRBD2. The V gene's germline CDR1 is SGHRS and CDR2 YFSETQ. Trimming removed 2 bases from V and 2 bases from J; junction bases left unmatched: 7. The CDR3 loop spans 18 amino acids. CDR3 loop: CASSFGLAGGYYTDTQYF. In nucleotides, the CDR3 is TGCGCCAGCAGCTTCGGACTAGCGGGGGGCTACTACACAGATACGCAGTATTTT.

The J gene is TRBJ1-2, the V gene TRBV6-1; D gene uncertain. Trimming shortened V by 3 bases and J by 2 bases, and 7 bases separated the two germline ends. The germline gives CDR1 MNHNS, CDR2 SASEGT. The CDR3 consists of 13 residues. The CDR3 DNA sequence: TGTGCCAGCAGTGAGCACTTCAACTATGGCTACACCTTC. This translates into CASSEHFNYGYTF.

This clone was counted a few times. The V gene is TRBV19, the J gene TRBJ2-6, with a possible D match to TRBD1 (5 bases). The CDR3 length is 14 residues. CDR1 is LNHDA and CDR2 is SQIVND in the germline V gene (reference sequence). V was pared by 4 bases and J by 3 bases, with 7 bases between. This chain's CDR3 is CASSTGLGANVLTF. In nucleotides, the CDR3 is TGTGCCAGTAGTACAGGGCTTGGGGCCAACGTCCTGACTTTC.

The chain combines TRBV12-5 with TRBJ2-1; 7 nucleotides agree with TRBD1. The ends lost 4 bases at V and 8 bases at J; junction bases unmatched: 8. The germline V gene has CDR1 LGHNT and CDR2 FRNRAP. This CDR3 contains 14 residues. The CDR3 nucleotides read TGTGCTAGTGGTTCGACAGGGACCGGGCATGAGCAGTTCTTC. Translation gives CASGSTGTGHEQFF.

This chain uses TRBV4-3 with TRBJ1-1, with D uncertain. The CDR3 is 16 residues long. The germline V gene encodes CDR1 LGHNA and CDR2 YSLEER. V was trimmed by 1 base and J by 1 base, leaving 13 bases between them. The CDR3 coding sequence is TGCGCCAGCAGCCAAGTAACGGGATTCAGGAACACTGAAGCTTTCTTT. Its protein product is CASSQVTGFRNTEAFF.

The V gene is TRBV15, the J gene TRBJ2-2, with 9 bases fitting TRBD1. With 4 bases clipped from V and 6 bases from J, the junction kept 6 bases outside the gene matches. This CDR3 is 15 amino acids long. CDR1 is LNHNV and CDR2 is YYDKDF in the germline V gene (reference sequence). The CDR3 protein is CATSTLQGAAGELFF. The CDR3 region has the DNA TGTGCCACCAGCACCCTACAGGGGGCGGCCGGGGAGCTGTTTTTT. Full variable domain (outside the CDR3, taken from reference TRBV15 and TRBJ2-2): DAMVIQNPRYQVTQFGKPVTLSCSQTLNHNVMYWYQQKSSQAPKLLFHYYDKDFNNEADTPDNFQSRRPNTSFCFLDIRSPGLGDTAMYLCATSTLQGAAGELFFGEGSRLTVL.

The genes are TRBV6-2 or TRBV6-3 and TRBJ2-1, with D possibly matching TRBD2 (6 bases). The germline V gene encodes CDR1 MNHEY and CDR2 SVGEGT. The CDR3 covers 19 residues. Between the trimmed V and J ends, which lost 3 bases and 4 bases, there was a span of 25 bases. The CDR3 nucleotides are TGTGCCAGCAGTTATCCTTCCCGGGACTCCAGAGGGAGTTACAATGAGCAGTTCTTC. Translation: CASSYPSRDSRGSYNEQFF.

The gene calls are TRBV24-1 and TRBJ1-2, with D perhaps matching TRBD1 (6 bases). CDR1 and CDR2 from the germline V gene are KGHDR and SFDVKD. Trimming removed 3 bases at V and 8 bases at J, with 15 bases between. CDR3 length equals 14 residues. CDR3 nucleotides: TGTGCCACCAGTGATCCATCCGACAGGATGGGCTACACCTTC. Translation: CATSDPSDRMGYTF.

J is TRBJ1-1 and V is TRBV6-5; D is uncertain. Per the germline V gene, CDR1 is MNHEY and CDR2 is SVGAGI. The CDR3 is 14 amino acids. Trimming stripped 5 bases from V and 0 bases from J, with 10 bases between. The CDR3 sequence: CASSPQPMNTEAFF. In DNA, the CDR3 is TGTGCCAGCAGTCCGCAGCCTATGAACACTGAAGCTTTCTTT.

V and J are TRBV6-4 and TRBJ2-2; 12 bases line up with TRBD2. The junction had 15 bases not matched to a gene; V was cut back by 8 bases and J by 5 bases. This CDR3 comprises 18 residues. Looked up from germline, CDR1 is MRHNA and CDR2 is SNTAGT. The CDR3 nucleotides are TGTGCCAGCCGGTGGACTAGCGGGGCAAAGGGGCCAACCGGGGAGCTGTTTTTT. Amino acid sequence: CASRWTSGAKGPTGELFF.

The chain links TRBV20-1 to TRBJ1-2; no firm D call. CDR3 length: 10 residues. The germline V gene has CDR1 DFQATT and CDR2 SNEGSKA (reference sequence). V shed 1 base and J shed 4 bases, with 1 base lying between them. As DNA, the CDR3 is TGCAGTGCTAGAGCCTATGGCTACACCTTC. This encodes CSARAYGYTF.

The CDR3 DNA follows: TGTGCCAGCAGTTACGAGGGAACTAATGAAAAACTGTTTTTT. This encodes CASSYEGTNEKLFF. The chain employs TRBV6-5 and TRBJ1-4; unclear D gene. Looked up from germline, CDR1 is MNHEY and CDR2 is SVGAGI. The CDR3 spans 14 residues. Between the trimmed V and J ends, which lost 2 bases and 1 base, there was a span of 5 bases.

This clone was recorded a few times. The V and J genes are TRBV30 and TRBJ1-1, with 8 bases fitting TRBD1. Germline-derived CDR1 and CDR2 are GTSNPN and SVGIG (reference sequence). With 4 bases clipped from V and 8 bases from J, the junction kept 9 bases outside the gene matches. The CDR3 has 13 amino acids. CDR3 loop: CAWKLQGGQEAFF. The CDR3 DNA is TGTGCCTGGAAACTACAGGGGGGTCAGGAAGCTTTCTTT. The whole variable domain, filled in from reference TRBV30 and TRBJ1-1, reads SQTIHQWPATLVQPVGSPLSLECTVEGTSNPNLYWYRQAAGRGLQLLFYSVGIGQISSEVPQNLSASRPQDRQFILSSKKLLLSDSGFYLCAWKLQGGQEAFFGQGTRLTVV.

Here the CDR3 DNA reads TGCGCCAGCAGTGCCGGGACTAGCGGGGTTACGGAGCAGTTCTTC. Its protein product is CASSAGTSGVTEQFF. This chain links TRBV10-1 with TRBJ2-1; the match to TRBD2 covers 13 bases. Trimming took 4 bases from V and 10 from J; bases not matched to a gene: 7. The CDR3 spans 15 residues. The V gene's germline CDR1 is WNHNN and CDR2 SYGVQD (reference sequence).

The sample holds one count of this clone. J is TRBJ1-2 and V is TRBV12-3 or TRBV12-4; D is unresolved. CDR3 length: 13 residues. V was trimmed by 6 bases and J by 5 bases, leaving 13 bases between them. The CDR3 nucleotides are TGTGCCAGCAGCTCTATCTTACAGTATGGCTACACCTTC. As protein: CASSSILQYGYTF.

This sequence joins TRBV19 and TRBJ1-1; D not certain. V lost 5 bases, J lost 1 base, and 8 bases lay in between. Germline V CDR1 and CDR2: LNHDA, SQIVND (reference sequence). This CDR3 has 13 amino acids. CDR3 DNA sequence: TGTGCCAGTAGTTCAGGATCGAACACTGAAGCTTTCTTT. Protein product: CASSSGSNTEAFF.

This clone ranks as medium-sized. The chain is built from TRBV27 and TRBJ2-7; D unresolved. V was trimmed by 8 bases and J by 3 bases, leaving 17 bases between them. The CDR3 extends over 14 amino acids. CDR1 and CDR2 (germline): MNHEY, SMNVEV (reference sequence). The CDR3 loop is CASGYGVRYYEQYF. The DNA for the CDR3 is TGTGCCAGCGGTTACGGCGTCAGGTACTACGAGCAGTACTTC.

The CDR3 coding sequence is TGTGCCAGCAGCCCTGACAGGATGTATGGCTACACCTTC. Residues: CASSPDRMYGYTF. The chain employs TRBV7-3 and TRBJ1-2; possible D gene TRBD1, 6 bases. CDR3 length: 13 residues. V lost 5 bases to trimming and J lost 5 bases, with 12 bases between them. Germline lookup yields CDR1 SGHTA and CDR2 FQGTGA. Full variable domain (outside the CDR3, taken from reference TRBV7-3 and TRBJ1-2): GAGVSQTPSNKVTEKGKYVELRCDPISGHTALYWYRQSLGQGPEFLIYFQGTGAADDSGLPNDRFFAVRPEGSVSTLKIQRTERGDSAVYLCASSPDRMYGYTFGSGTRLTVV.

This chain joins TRBV28 and TRBJ2-5; a possible D gene is TRBD2 (5 bases). CDR1 MDHEN and CDR2 SYDVKM come from the germline V gene. The CDR3 spans 17 residues. The V end lost 1 base, the J end lost 5 bases, and 20 bases lay between the germline ends. CDR3 sequence (DNA): TGTGCCAGCAGTTTATCTAAACTTGAGGAGGTGGTGGAGACCCAGTACTTC. Amino acids: CASSLSKLEEVVETQYF.

This clone was counted once. The chain has TRBV2 and TRBJ2-3, with 9 bases lining up with TRBD2. Germline values: CDR1 SNHLY, CDR2 FYNNEI. V shed 6 bases and J 2 bases; nucleotides not matched to a gene: 18. The CDR3 length is 19 residues. The CDR3 loop reads CASSLPPVAGATSTDTQYF. The CDR3 nucleotides read TGTGCCAGCAGCCTCCCCCCCGTAGCGGGGGCAACCTCCACAGATACGCAGTATTTT.

V is TRBV5-6 and J is TRBJ1-2, with 9 positions matching TRBD1. The germline V gene encodes CDR1 SGHDT and CDR2 YYEEEE. Unmatched junction bases numbered 8, after V lost 4 bases and J lost 7 bases. The CDR3 spans 14 residues. The CDR3 reads CASSSDRGYLGYTF. The CDR3 region has the DNA TGTGCCAGCAGCAGCGACAGGGGGTACCTTGGCTACACCTTC.